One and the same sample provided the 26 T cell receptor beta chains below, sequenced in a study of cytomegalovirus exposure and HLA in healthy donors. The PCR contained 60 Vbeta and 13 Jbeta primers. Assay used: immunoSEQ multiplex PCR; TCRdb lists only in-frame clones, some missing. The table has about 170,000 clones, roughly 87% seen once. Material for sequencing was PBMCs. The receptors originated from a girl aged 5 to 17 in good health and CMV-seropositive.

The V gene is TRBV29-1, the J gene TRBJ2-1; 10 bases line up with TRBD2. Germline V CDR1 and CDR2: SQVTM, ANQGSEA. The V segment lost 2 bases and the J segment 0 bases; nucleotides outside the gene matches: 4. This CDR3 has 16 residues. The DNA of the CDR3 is TGCAGCGTTGAACGGGCTAGCGGGAGCTCCTACAATGAGCAGTTCTTC. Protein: CSVERASGSSYNEQFF.

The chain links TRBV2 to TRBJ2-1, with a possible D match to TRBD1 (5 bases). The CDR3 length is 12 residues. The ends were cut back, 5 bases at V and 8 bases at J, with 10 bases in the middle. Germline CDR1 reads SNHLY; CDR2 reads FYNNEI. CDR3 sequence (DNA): TGTGCCAGCAGTCCAGGGTGGGATGAGCAGTTCTTC. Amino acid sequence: CASSPGWDEQFF.

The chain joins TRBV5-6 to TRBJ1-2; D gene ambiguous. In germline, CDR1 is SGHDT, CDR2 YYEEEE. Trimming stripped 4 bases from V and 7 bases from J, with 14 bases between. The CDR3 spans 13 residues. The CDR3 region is CASSSVRAGGYTF. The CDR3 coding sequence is TGTGCCAGCAGCAGCGTACGGGCGGGTGGCTACACCTTC. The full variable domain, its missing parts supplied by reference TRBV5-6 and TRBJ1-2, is DAGVTQSPTHLIKTRGQQVTLRCSPKSGHDTVSWYQQALGQGPQFIFQYYEEEERQRGNFPDRFSGHQFPNYSSELNVNALLLGDSALYLCASSSVRAGGYTFGSGTRLTVV.

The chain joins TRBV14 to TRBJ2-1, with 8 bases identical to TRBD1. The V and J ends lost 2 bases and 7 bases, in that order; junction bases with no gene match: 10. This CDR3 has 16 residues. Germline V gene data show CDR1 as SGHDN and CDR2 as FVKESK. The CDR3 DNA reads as TGTGCCAGCAGCCAACAAGCAGGACAGGGAGTAAATGAGCAGTTCTTC. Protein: CASSQQAGQGVNEQFF. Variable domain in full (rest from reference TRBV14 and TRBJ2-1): EAGVTQFPSHSVIEKGQTVTLRCDPISGHDNLYWYRRVMGKEIKFLLHFVKESKQDESGMPNNRFLAERTGGTYSTLKVQPAELEDSGVYFCASSQQAGQGVNEQFFGPGTRLTVL.

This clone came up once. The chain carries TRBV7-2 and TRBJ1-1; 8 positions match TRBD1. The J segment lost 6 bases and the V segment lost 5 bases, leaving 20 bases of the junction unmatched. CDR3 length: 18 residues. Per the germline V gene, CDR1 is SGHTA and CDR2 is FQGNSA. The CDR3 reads CASSRRVGQGAIPPEAFF. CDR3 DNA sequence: TGTGCCAGCAGCCGCAGAGTGGGCCAGGGGGCTATCCCCCCTGAAGCTTTCTTT.

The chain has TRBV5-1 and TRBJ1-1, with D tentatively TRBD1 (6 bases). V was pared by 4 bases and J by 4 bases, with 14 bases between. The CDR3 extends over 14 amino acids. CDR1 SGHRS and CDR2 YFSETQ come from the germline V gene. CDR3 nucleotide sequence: TGCGCCAGCAGCCGGACGGGGGGGGCCACTGAAGCTTTCTTT. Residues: CASSRTGGATEAFF. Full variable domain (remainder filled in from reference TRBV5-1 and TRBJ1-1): KAGVTQTPRYLIKTRGQQVTLSCSPISGHRSVSWYQQTPGQGLQFLFEYFSETQRNKGNFPGRFSGRQFSNSRSEMNVSTLELGDSALYLCASSRTGGATEAFFGQGTRLTVV.

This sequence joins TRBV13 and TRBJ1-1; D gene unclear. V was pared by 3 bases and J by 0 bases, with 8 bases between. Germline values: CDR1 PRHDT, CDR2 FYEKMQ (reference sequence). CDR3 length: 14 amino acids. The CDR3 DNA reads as TGTGCCAGCAGCTTCGGGATGTTGAACACTGAAGCTTTCTTT. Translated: CASSFGMLNTEAFF.

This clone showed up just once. CDR3 amino acids: CASSPLTGGAGLGQPQHF. For the CDR3, the DNA is TGTGCCAGCAGTCCCCTGACAGGGGGCGCCGGGTTGGGTCAGCCCCAGCATTTT. This chain connects TRBV28 to TRBJ1-5; 10 nucleotides agree with TRBD1. The V segment lost 5 bases and the J segment 6 bases; nucleotides outside the gene matches: 16. Germline-derived CDR1 and CDR2 are MDHEN and SYDVKM. The CDR3 runs 18 residues.

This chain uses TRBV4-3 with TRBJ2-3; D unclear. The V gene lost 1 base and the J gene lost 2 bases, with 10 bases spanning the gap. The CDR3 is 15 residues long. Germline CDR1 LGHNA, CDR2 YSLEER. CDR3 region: CASSQGHFNTDTQYF. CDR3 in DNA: TGCGCCAGCAGCCAAGGACATTTTAACACAGATACGCAGTATTTT.

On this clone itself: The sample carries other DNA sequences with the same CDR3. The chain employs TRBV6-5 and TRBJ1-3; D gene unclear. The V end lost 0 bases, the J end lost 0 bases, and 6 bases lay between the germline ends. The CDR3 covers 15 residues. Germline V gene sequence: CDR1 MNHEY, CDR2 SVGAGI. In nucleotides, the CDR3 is TGTGCCAGCAGTTACTCGGGCCGCTCTGGAAACACCATATATTTT. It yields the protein CASSYSGRSGNTIYF.

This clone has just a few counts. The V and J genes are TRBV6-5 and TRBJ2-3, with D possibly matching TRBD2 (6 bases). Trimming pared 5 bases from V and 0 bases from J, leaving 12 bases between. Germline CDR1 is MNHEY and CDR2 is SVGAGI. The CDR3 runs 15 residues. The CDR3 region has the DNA TGTGCCAGCAGTCAGCGACGGGGGAGCACAGATACGCAGTATTTT. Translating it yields CASSQRRGSTDTQYF.

This CDR3 is CAISDLPSGSGTDTQYF. The CDR3 nucleotides read TGTGCCATCAGTGATCTCCCAAGCGGGAGTGGTACAGATACGCAGTATTTT. The chain recombines TRBV10-3 with TRBJ2-3; TRBD2 agrees at 8 bases. With V trimmed by 3 bases and J by 3 bases, 11 bases remained unmatched. Germline V gene data show CDR1 as ENHRY and CDR2 as SYGVKD. The CDR3 loop spans 17 amino acids.

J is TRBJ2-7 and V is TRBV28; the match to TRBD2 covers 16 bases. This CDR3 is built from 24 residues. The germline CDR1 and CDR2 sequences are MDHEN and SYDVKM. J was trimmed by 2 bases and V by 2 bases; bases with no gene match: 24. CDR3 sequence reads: CASSLHPPWDKKGLAGGPAYEQYF. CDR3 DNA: TGTGCCAGCAGTTTACACCCCCCCTGGGACAAAAAGGGACTAGCGGGGGGGCCAGCCTACGAGCAGTACTTC.

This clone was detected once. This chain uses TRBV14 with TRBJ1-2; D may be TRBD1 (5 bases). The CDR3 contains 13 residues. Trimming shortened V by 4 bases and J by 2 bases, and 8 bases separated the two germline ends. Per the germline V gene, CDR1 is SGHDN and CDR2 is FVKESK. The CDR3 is CASSRDRNYGYTF. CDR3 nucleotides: TGTGCCAGCAGCCGAGACAGAAACTATGGCTACACCTTC.

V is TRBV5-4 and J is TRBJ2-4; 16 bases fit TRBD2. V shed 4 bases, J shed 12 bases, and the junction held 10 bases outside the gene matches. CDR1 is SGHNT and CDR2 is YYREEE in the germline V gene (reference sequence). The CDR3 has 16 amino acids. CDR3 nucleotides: TGTGCCAGCAGCCCGGGACTAGCGGGAGGGCCAAGATCTCAGTACTTC. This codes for CASSPGLAGGPRSQYF.

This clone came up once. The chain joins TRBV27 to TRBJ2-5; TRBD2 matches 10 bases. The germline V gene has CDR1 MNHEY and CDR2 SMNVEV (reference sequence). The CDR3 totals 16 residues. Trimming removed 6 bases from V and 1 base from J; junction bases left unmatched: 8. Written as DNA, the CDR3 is TGTGCCAGCAGAGCCACTAGCGGGGAGTCCCAAGAGACCCAGTACTTC. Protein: CASRATSGESQETQYF.

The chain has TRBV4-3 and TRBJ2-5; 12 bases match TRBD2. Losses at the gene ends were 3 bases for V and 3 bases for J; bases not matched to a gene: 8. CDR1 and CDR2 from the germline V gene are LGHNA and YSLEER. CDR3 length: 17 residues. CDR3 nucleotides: TGCGCCAGCAGCCAGGTTCTAGCGGGGGGGATTGAAGAGACCCAGTACTTC. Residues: CASSQVLAGGIEETQYF.

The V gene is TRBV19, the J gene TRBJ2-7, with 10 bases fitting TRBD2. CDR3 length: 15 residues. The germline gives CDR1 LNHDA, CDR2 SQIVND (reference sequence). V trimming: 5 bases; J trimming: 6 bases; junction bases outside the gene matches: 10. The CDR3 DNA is TGTGCCAGTAGTCCCCCCCTAGCGGGGGCCCGCGAGCAGTACTTC. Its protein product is CASSPPLAGAREQYF.

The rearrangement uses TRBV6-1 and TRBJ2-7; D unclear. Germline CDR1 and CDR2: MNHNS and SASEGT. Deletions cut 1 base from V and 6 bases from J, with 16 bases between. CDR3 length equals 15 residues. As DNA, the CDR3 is TGTGCCAGCAGTGAAGGCACGATGGCAGTCGCCGAGCAGTACTTC. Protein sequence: CASSEGTMAVAEQYF.

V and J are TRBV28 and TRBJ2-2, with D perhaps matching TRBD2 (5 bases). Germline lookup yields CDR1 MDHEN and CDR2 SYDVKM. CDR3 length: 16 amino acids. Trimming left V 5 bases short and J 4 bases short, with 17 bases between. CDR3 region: CASSPSGRLGTGELFF. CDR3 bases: TGTGCCAGCAGTCCTTCGGGGAGATTGGGCACCGGGGAGCTGTTTTTT.

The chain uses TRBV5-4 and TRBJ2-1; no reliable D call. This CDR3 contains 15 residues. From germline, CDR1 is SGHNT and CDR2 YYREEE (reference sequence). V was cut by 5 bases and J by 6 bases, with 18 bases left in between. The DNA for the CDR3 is TGTGCCAGCAGAAATGTATTGGCCAGGCCCAATGAGCAGTTCTTC. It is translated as CASRNVLARPNEQFF. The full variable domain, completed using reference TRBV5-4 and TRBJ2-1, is ETGVTQSPTHLIKTRGQQVTLRCSSQSGHNTVSWYQQALGQGPQFIFQYYREEENGRGNFPPRFSGLQFPNYSSELNVNALELDDSALYLCASRNVLARPNEQFFGPGTRLTVL.

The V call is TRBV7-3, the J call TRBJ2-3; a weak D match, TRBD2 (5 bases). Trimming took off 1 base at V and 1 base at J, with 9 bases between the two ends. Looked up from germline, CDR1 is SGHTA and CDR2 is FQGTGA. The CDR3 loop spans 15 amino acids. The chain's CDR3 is CASSLRGSGTDTQYF. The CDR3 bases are TGTGCCAGCAGCTTAAGAGGTAGCGGCACAGATACGCAGTATTTT.

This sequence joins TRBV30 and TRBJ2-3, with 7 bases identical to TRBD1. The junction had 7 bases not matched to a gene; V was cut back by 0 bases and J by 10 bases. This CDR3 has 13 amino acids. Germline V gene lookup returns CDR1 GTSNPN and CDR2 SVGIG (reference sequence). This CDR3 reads CAWSVPRDRSQYF. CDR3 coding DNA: TGTGCCTGGAGTGTACCTAGGGACAGATCGCAGTATTTT.

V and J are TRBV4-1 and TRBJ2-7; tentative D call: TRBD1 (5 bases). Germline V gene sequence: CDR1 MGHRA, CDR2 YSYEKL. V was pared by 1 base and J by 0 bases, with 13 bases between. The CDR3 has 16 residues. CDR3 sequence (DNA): TGCGCCAGCAGCCAAGGGGGCAACCCGGTCTCCTACGAGCAGTACTTC. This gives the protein CASSQGGNPVSYEQYF.

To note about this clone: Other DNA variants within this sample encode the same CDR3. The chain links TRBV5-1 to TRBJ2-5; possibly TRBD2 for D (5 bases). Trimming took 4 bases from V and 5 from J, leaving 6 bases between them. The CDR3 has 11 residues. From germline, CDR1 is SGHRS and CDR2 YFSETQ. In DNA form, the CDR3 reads TGCGCCAGCAGCCCGGGGGAGACCCAGTACTTC. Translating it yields CASSPGETQYF.

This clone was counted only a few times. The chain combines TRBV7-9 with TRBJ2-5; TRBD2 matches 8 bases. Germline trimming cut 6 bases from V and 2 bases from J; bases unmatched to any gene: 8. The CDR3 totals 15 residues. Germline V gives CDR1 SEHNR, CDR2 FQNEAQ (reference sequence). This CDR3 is CASRPNSGKQETQYF. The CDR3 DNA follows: TGTGCCAGCAGGCCCAATAGCGGGAAACAAGAGACCCAGTACTTC.